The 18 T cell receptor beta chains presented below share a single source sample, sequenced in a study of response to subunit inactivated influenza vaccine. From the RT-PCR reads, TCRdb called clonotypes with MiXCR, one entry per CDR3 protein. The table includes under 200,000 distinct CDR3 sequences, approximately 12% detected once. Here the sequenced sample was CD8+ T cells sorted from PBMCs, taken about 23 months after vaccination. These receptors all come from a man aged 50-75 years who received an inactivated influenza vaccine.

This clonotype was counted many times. Here the CDR3 DNA reads TGTGCCAGCAGTTTATTGGCGGGAGGGCCCCACAATGAGCAGTTCTTC. The encoded protein is CASSLLAGGPHNEQFF. The V and J genes are TRBV28 and TRBJ2-1; 9 nucleotides agree with TRBD2. The germline CDR1 and CDR2 sequences are MDHEN and SYDVKM. With V trimmed by 1 base and J by 5 bases, 6 bases remained unmatched. The CDR3 runs to 16 residues. Using reference TRBV28 and TRBJ2-1 for the parts outside the CDR3, the full variable domain is DVKVTQSSRYLVKRTGEKVFLECVQDMDHENMFWYRQDPGLGLRLIYFSYDVKMKEKGDIPEGYSVSREKKERFSLILESASTNQTSMYLCASSLLAGGPHNEQFFGPGTRLTVL.

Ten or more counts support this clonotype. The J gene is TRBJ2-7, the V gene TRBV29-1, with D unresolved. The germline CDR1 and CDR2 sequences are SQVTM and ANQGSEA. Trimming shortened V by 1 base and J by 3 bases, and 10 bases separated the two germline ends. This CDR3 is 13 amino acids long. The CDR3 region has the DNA TGCAGCGTTGAAGTGGATCTGGGCTACGAGCAGTACTTC. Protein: CSVEVDLGYEQYF.

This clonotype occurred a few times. CDR3: CASLEGYYEQYF. CDR3 DNA: TGTGCCAGTTTGGAGGGATACTACGAGCAGTACTTC. The J gene is TRBJ2-7, the V gene TRBV7-9; D possibly corresponds to TRBD2 (6 bases). The CDR3 spans 12 residues. Germline V gives CDR1 SEHNR, CDR2 FQNEAQ (reference sequence). The V end lost 9 bases, the J end lost 3 bases, and 12 bases lay between the germline ends.

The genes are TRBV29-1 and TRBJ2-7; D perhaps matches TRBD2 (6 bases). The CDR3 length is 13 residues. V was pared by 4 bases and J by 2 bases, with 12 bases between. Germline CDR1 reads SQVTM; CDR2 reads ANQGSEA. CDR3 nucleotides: TGCAGCGTTGGGGGGGATAGGGCCTACGAGCAGTACTTC. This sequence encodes CSVGGDRAYEQYF.

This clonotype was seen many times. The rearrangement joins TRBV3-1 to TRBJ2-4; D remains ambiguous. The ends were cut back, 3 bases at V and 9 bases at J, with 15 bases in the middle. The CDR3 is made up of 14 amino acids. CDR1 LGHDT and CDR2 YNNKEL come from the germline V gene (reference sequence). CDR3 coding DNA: TGTGCCAGCAGCCAGACGGTGTCGATAGGCATTCAGTACTTC. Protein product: CASSQTVSIGIQYF.

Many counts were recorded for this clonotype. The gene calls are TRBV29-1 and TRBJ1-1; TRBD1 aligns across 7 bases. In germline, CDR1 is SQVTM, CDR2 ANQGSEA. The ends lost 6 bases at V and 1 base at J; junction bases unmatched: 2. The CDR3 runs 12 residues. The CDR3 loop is CSVTGPNTEAFF. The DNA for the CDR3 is TGCAGCGTGACAGGGCCGAACACTGAAGCTTTCTTT.

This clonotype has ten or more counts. This CDR3 is CASSQGTGVTEAFF. For the CDR3, the DNA is TGCGCCAGCAGCCAAGGGACAGGGGTAACTGAAGCTTTCTTT. V is TRBV4-1 and J is TRBJ1-1; 9 bases align to TRBD1. V dropped 1 base and J dropped 5; count of bases not matched to a gene: 2. Looked up from germline, CDR1 is MGHRA and CDR2 is YSYEKL. The CDR3 totals 14 residues.

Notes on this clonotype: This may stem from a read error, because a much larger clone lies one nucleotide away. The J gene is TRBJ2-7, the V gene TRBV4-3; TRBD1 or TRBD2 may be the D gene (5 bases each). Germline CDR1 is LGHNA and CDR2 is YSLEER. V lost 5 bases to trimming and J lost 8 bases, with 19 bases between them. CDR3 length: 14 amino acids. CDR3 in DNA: TGCGCCAGCAGCGGGACCCAGGGTCAGGACCAGCAGTACTTC. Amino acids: CASSGTQGQDQQYF.

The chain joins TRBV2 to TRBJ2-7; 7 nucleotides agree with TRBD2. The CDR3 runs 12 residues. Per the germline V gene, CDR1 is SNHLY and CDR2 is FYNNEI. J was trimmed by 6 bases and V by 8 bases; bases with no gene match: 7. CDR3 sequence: CASGGTKSEQYF. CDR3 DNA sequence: TGTGCCAGCGGAGGGACTAAATCCGAGCAGTACTTC.

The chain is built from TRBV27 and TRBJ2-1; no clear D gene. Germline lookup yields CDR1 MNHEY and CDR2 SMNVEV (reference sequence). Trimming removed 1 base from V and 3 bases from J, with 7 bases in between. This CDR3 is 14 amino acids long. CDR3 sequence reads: CASSLLPGYNEQFF. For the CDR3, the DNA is TGTGCCAGCAGTTTATTACCGGGCTACAATGAGCAGTTCTTC.

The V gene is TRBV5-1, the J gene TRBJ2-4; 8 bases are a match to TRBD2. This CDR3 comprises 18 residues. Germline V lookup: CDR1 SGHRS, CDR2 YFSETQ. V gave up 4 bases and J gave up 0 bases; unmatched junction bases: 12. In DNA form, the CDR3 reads TGCGCCAGCAGCCCCCATACCGGACTAGCCTCAGCCAAAAACATTCAGTACTTC. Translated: CASSPHTGLASAKNIQYF.

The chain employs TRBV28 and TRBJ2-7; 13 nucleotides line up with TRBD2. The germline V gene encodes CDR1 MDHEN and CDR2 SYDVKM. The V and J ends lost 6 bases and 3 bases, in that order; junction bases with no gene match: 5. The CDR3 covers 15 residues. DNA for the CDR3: TGTGCCAGCAGGACTCGGACTAGCGGGAGCTACGAGCAGTACTTC. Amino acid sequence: CASRTRTSGSYEQYF.

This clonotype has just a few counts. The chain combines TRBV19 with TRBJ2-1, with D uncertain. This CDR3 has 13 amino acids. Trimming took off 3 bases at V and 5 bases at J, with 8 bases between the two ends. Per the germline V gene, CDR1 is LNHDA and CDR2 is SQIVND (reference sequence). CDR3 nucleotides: TGTGCCAGTAGTATCTTCGCAGACAATGAGCAGTTCTTC. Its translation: CASSIFADNEQFF.

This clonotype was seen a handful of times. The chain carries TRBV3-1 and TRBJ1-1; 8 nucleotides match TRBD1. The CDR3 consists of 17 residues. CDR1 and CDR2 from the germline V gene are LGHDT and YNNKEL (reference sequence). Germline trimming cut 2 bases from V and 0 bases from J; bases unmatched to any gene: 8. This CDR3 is CASSQLSGQGLNTEAFF. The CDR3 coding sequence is TGTGCCAGCAGCCAACTATCAGGACAGGGACTGAACACTGAAGCTTTCTTT.

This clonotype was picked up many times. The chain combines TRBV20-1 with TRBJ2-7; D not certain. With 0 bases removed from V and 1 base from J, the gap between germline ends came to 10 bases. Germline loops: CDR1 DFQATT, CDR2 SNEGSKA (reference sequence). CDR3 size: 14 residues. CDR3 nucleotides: TGCAGTGCTAGAGATGTGCGCGATTCCTACGAGCAGTACTTC. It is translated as CSARDVRDSYEQYF.

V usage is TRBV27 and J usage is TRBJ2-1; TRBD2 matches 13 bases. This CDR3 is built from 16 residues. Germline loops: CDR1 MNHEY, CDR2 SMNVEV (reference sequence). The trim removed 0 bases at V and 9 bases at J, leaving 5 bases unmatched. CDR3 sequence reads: CASSLSLGLAGVEQFF. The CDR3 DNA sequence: TGTGCCAGCAGTTTATCTCTAGGACTAGCGGGAGTTGAGCAGTTCTTC.

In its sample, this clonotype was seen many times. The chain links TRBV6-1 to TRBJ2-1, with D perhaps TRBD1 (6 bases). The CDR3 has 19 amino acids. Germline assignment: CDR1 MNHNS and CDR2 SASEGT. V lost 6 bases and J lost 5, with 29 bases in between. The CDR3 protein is CASSASSIRDTTDHNEQFF. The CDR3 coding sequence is TGTGCCAGCAGCGCGTCCAGTATCCGGGACACAACTGACCACAATGAGCAGTTCTTC.

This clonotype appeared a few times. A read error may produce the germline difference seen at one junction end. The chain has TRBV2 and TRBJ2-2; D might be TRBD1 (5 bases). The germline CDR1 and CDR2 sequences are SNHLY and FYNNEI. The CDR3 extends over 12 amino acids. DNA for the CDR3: TGCGCCAGTCGAAGGGGCGCCGGGGAGCTGTTTTTT. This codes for CASRRGAGELFF.